This is a list of T cell receptor beta chains from one sample in a study of control samples from healthy donors and cancer patients. Data came from immunoSEQ multiplex PCR; TCRdb stores just in-frame clones and leaves some out. The repertoire has about 180,000 clones, 90% of them found once; the top ten carry roughly 1.3%. The sample taken for sequencing was blood. The receptors were gathered from a woman aged 45-65 years in good health. The CDR3 runs from the conserved cysteine through the conserved F or W. A D gene is named only where the DNA matches it firmly. Clone size is shown for a subset of rows, as once, few, many or a class of expanded clone.

j_call: TRBJ1-1
v_call: TRBV28
d_call: NA
clone_size: NA
cdr3_nt: TGTGCCAGCAGTTTGCACGGCGACACTGAAGCTTTCTTT
cdr3_aa: CASSLHGDTEAFF

j_call: TRBJ2-7
v_call: TRBV6-5
d_call: TRBD1
clone_size: NA
cdr3_nt: TGTGCCAGCAGAGGGTTGGGACAGGGATCCGAGCAGTACTTC
cdr3_aa: CASRGLGQGSEQYF

j_call: TRBJ2-3
v_call: TRBV4-3
d_call: TRBD2
clone_size: NA
cdr3_nt: TGCGCCAGCAGCCAAGATTTTAGCGGGGAAACAGATACGCAGTATTTT
cdr3_aa: CASSQDFSGETDTQYF

j_call: TRBJ1-4
v_call: TRBV6-5
d_call: TRBD1
clone_size: NA
cdr3_nt: TGTGCCAGCAAAATACAGGGGACCAGTGAAAAACTGTTTTTT
cdr3_aa: CASKIQGTSEKLFF

j_call: TRBJ1-3
v_call: TRBV3-1/TRBV3-2
d_call: NA
clone_size: NA
cdr3_nt: TGTGCCAGCAGCCAGTGGGATGGGAACACCATATATTTT
cdr3_aa: CASSQWDGNTIYF

j_call: TRBJ2-7
v_call: TRBV19
d_call: NA
clone_size: once
cdr3_nt: TGTGCCAGTATTCAGGGGAACGAGCAGTACTTC
cdr3_aa: CASIQGNEQYF

j_call: TRBJ2-2
v_call: TRBV7-9
d_call: NA
clone_size: once
cdr3_nt: TGTGCCAGCAGCCAGGACGGGAACACCGGGGAGCTGTTTTTT
cdr3_aa: CASSQDGNTGELFF

j_call: TRBJ1-1
v_call: TRBV9
d_call: TRBD1
clone_size: NA
cdr3_nt: TGTGCCAGCAGGCGGGACAGTCAAGTGAGCACTGAAGCTTTCTTT
cdr3_aa: CASRRDSQVSTEAFF

j_call: TRBJ1-2
v_call: TRBV12-3/TRBV12-4
d_call: NA
clone_size: few
cdr3_nt: TGTGCCAGCAGTTTTGGTTCGGAGTATGGCTACACCTTC
cdr3_aa: CASSFGSEYGYTF

j_call: TRBJ1-3
v_call: TRBV13
d_call: TRBD1
clone_size: NA
cdr3_nt: TGTGCCAGCAGTTTAGGGGGACAGGGGGGCTTAAGCTCTGGAAACACCATATATTTT
cdr3_aa: CASSLGGQGGLSSGNTIYF

j_call: TRBJ2-1
v_call: TRBV5-8
d_call: NA
clone_size: once
cdr3_nt: TGTGCCGGGGGACAACCGAGCTCCTACAATGAGCAGTTCTTC
cdr3_aa: CAGGQPSSYNEQFF

j_call: TRBJ1-2
v_call: TRBV12-5
d_call: NA
clone_size: few
cdr3_nt: TGTGCTAGTGGTTTGGACCCATCCCCCTATGGCTACACCTTC
cdr3_aa: CASGLDPSPYGYTF

j_call: TRBJ2-7
v_call: TRBV19
d_call: TRBD1
clone_size: once
cdr3_nt: TGTGCCAGTAGTGCCACAGGGGGCTATGAGCAGTACTTC
cdr3_aa: CASSATGGYEQYF

j_call: TRBJ1-4
v_call: TRBV29-1
d_call: NA
clone_size: once
cdr3_nt: TGCAGCATTCGACAGGTTAATGAAAAACTGTTTTTT
cdr3_aa: CSIRQVNEKLFF

j_call: TRBJ1-6
v_call: TRBV19
d_call: TRBD1
clone_size: NA
cdr3_nt: TGTGCCAGTAGTCTGGACAGGAATTCACCCCTCCACTTT
cdr3_aa: CASSLDRNSPLHF

j_call: TRBJ2-1
v_call: TRBV6-6
d_call: NA
clone_size: once
cdr3_nt: TGTGCCAGCAGTTACTCCCAAGCCCTGGCCTACAATGAGCAGTTCTTC
cdr3_aa: CASSYSQALAYNEQFF

j_call: TRBJ1-1
v_call: TRBV2
d_call: TRBD1
clone_size: NA
cdr3_nt: TGTGCCAGCAGGGAAAACCGGGACAGAATTCTTCACACTGAAGCTTTCTTT
cdr3_aa: CASRENRDRILHTEAFF

j_call: TRBJ2-5
v_call: TRBV5-1
d_call: NA
clone_size: NA
cdr3_nt: TGCGCCAGCAGCTTGGCGGGCCGTGGAGGCGGGGAGACCCAGTACTTC
cdr3_aa: CASSLAGRGGGETQYF

j_call: TRBJ1-2
v_call: TRBV7-9
d_call: NA
clone_size: NA
cdr3_nt: TGTGCCAGCAGCTCGGGTCCAAGGGGGAATGGCTACACCTTC
cdr3_aa: CASSSGPRGNGYTF

j_call: TRBJ2-2
v_call: TRBV3-1/TRBV3-2
d_call: NA
clone_size: NA
cdr3_nt: TGTGCCAGCAGCCAGGGGGTCGACACCGGGGAGCTGTTTTTT
cdr3_aa: CASSQGVDTGELFF

j_call: TRBJ2-3
v_call: TRBV11-3
d_call: NA
clone_size: NA
cdr3_nt: TGTGCCAGCAGCCCGTCGACCCCAGATACGCAGTATTTT
cdr3_aa: CASSPSTPDTQYF

j_call: TRBJ1-1
v_call: TRBV11-3
d_call: TRBD1
clone_size: NA
cdr3_nt: TGTGCCAGCAGCTCGAGGACAGGTAACACTGAAGCTTTCTTT
cdr3_aa: CASSSRTGNTEAFF

j_call: TRBJ1-1
v_call: TRBV5-1
d_call: NA
clone_size: NA
cdr3_nt: TGCGCCAGCAGCTTGGCGGGCATGAACACTGAAGCTTTCTTT
cdr3_aa: CASSLAGMNTEAFF

j_call: TRBJ1-2
v_call: TRBV12-5
d_call: NA
clone_size: NA
cdr3_nt: TGTGCTAGTGGTCCCCAAGGTGGCTACACCTTC
cdr3_aa: CASGPQGGYTF